This T cell receptor (beta chain) was recovered during a study of T cells in Graves' hyperthyroidism and ophthalmopathy. Study information: Peripheral blood was obtained at initial diagnosis, preceding any treatment.

Authors of the study amplified TCR beta CDR3 regions from RNA transcripts. The TCR CDR3 was amplified in a first-round RT-PCR using the HTBI primer set. TCRdb independently ran MiXCR on the multiplex PCR reads; one entry per CDR3 protein. The sample carries roughly 740,000 distinct CDR3 sequences, around 15% recorded once. V gave up 7 bases and J gave up 8 bases, with 11 bases separating them. CDR1 is DFQATT, CDR2 SNEGSKA, per germline (reference sequence). The CDR3 runs to 10 residues. Orbital computed tomography and thyroid ultrasound, together with serum TRAb and thyroxine and clinical symptoms, were used for diagnoses.

The specimen sequenced was blood. This clonotype was sampled from a man younger than 30 with Graves' hyperthyroidism. This rearrangement joins TRBV20-1 to TRBJ1-2, with D possibly TRBD1 on 6 matching bases. The CDR3 reads CSVQGQGYTF. The DNA of the CDR3 is TGCAGTGTCCAGGGGCAGGGCTACACCTTC.